The source of this T cell receptor (beta chain) is a study of siplizumab effects on memory and regulatory T cells. Study-wide findings and caveats: It was not possible to assign a naive or memory phenotype to roughly 80-97% of proliferating CD4+ or CD8+ clones. Memory T cells appeared less diverse than naive cells, which seemed to contribute substantially to alloresponse.

Notes on this clone: What it binds is not known.

TCRdb's copy holds only in-frame clones and misses some; the assay was immunoSEQ multiplex PCR. The sample lists 94,000 or so clones, roughly 93% occurring once. This TCR came from a human donor in good health. Sequencing was done on a sample of CD8+ T cells sorted from blood.

CDR3 sequence reads: CASSLLAGSSTDTQYF. The CDR3 bases are TGTGCCAGCAGCTTATTAGCGGGATCTAGCACAGATACGCAGTATTTT. The chain combines TRBV7-8 with TRBJ2-3; 8 bases agree with TRBD2. The CDR3 runs 16 residues. V lost 2 bases, J lost 0 bases, and 4 bases stayed unmatched. Germline-derived CDR1 and CDR2 are SGHVS and FQNEAQ.